These 21 T cell receptor beta chains share one sample of origin, sequenced in a study of cytomegalovirus exposure and HLA in healthy donors. Clones were sequenced by immunoSEQ multiplex PCR, and TCRdb holds only the in-frame ones, with some missing. Of about 110,000 clones in the sample, 70% to 90% are singletons; the top ten hold 1.4%. The sample was PBMCs. The receptors stem from a woman in her thirties in good health and CMV-seropositive.

The rearrangement links TRBV5-1 to TRBJ2-7; D is unclear. Looked up from germline, CDR1 is SGHRS and CDR2 is YFSETQ. The CDR3 has 12 residues. The V and J ends lost 0 bases and 4 bases respectively, with 5 bases between them. CDR3 in amino acids: CASSLEPYEQYF. The CDR3 coding sequence is TGCGCCAGCAGCTTGGAGCCATACGAGCAGTACTTC.

There are a few counts of this clone. The rearrangement links TRBV7-9 to TRBJ1-2, with D possibly being TRBD1 (6 bases). The V and J ends lost 8 bases and 5 bases respectively, with 18 bases between them. This CDR3 is built from 14 residues. Germline assignment: CDR1 SEHNR and CDR2 FQNEAQ (reference sequence). Here the CDR3 DNA reads TGTGCCAGCTCCCTTGGAGGGGGGGCTTATGGCTACACCTTC. Encoded protein: CASSLGGGAYGYTF. Using reference TRBV7-9 and TRBJ1-2 for the parts outside the CDR3, the full variable domain is DTGVSQNPRHKITKRGQNVTFRCDPISEHNRLYWYRQTLGQGPEFLTYFQNEAQLEKSRLLSDRFSAERPKGSFSTLEIQRTEQGDSAMYLCASSLGGGAYGYTFGSGTRLTVV.

Turning to this clone: Since the CDR3 does not end with the conserved phenylalanine or tryptophan, this likely comes from a read error. This chain uses TRBV4-3 with TRBJ2-7; D is possibly TRBD2 (7 bases). Germline V gene data show CDR1 as LGHNA and CDR2 as YSLEER. The CDR3 has 16 amino acids. Trimming took off 3 bases at V and 3 bases at J, with 18 bases between the two ends. The CDR3 is CASSQGWQGRGYEQYL. CDR3 DNA: TGCGCCAGCAGCCAGGGGTGGCAGGGGAGGGGCTACGAGCAGTACCTC.

V gene TRBV5-4 combines with J gene TRBJ2-3; D uncertain. CDR1 is SGHNT and CDR2 is YYREEE in the germline V gene (reference sequence). There are 11 residues in the CDR3. With 1 base removed from V and 5 bases from J, the gap between germline ends came to 2 bases. Written as DNA, the CDR3 is TGTGCCAGCAGCTTGCTAGATACGCAGTATTTT. Translated: CASSLLDTQYF. The full variable domain, with the rest looked up from reference TRBV5-4 and TRBJ2-3, is ETGVTQSPTHLIKTRGQQVTLRCSSQSGHNTVSWYQQALGQGPQFIFQYYREEENGRGNFPPRFSGLQFPNYSSELNVNALELDDSALYLCASSLLDTQYFGPGTRLTVL.

The chain links TRBV10-3 to TRBJ2-6; D remains unclear. Trimming took off 0 bases at V and 2 bases at J, with 8 bases between the two ends. This CDR3 has 16 residues. The germline V gene encodes CDR1 ENHRY and CDR2 SYGVKD. CDR3 nucleotides: TGTGCCATCAGTGAGTCGAGCCTACCTGGGGCCAACGTCCTGACTTTC. Translation gives CAISESSLPGANVLTF.

This clone was counted a single time. This chain joins TRBV10-2 and TRBJ1-2, with 7 bases matching TRBD1. Germline V gene lookup returns CDR1 WSHSY and CDR2 SAAADI. CDR3 length: 17 residues. Germline trimming cut 7 bases from V and 1 base from J; bases unmatched to any gene: 15. CDR3 nucleotides: TGCGCCAGCACCCGTCAACAACAGGGGCTCCTTAACTATGGCTACACCTTC. Protein product: CASTRQQQGLLNYGYTF.

J is TRBJ1-1 and V is TRBV5-3, with D perhaps TRBD1 (5 bases). TRBV5-3 has ORF status, its function being uncertain. The CDR3 spans 16 residues. Trimming shortened V by 4 bases and J by 0 bases, and 16 bases separated the two germline ends. The CDR3 loop reads CARSIRQLLMNTEAFF. As DNA, the CDR3 is TGTGCCAGAAGCATTAGACAGCTTCTTATGAACACTGAAGCTTTCTTT.

This clone was seen a handful of times. CDR3 sequence reads: CASSFGQRNTEAFF. CDR3 coding DNA: TGCGCCAGCAGCTTCGGACAGAGGAACACTGAAGCTTTCTTT. The V call is TRBV5-1, the J call TRBJ1-1; perhaps TRBD1 as D (6 bases). Germline-derived CDR1 and CDR2 are SGHRS and YFSETQ. The CDR3 contains 14 residues. V lost 2 bases, J lost 1 base, and 9 bases lay in between.

The chain uses TRBV4-1 and TRBJ2-5, with 8 bases that match TRBD1. The CDR3 runs to 14 residues. With V trimmed by 5 bases and J by 5 bases, 7 bases remained unmatched. Per germline, CDR1 MGHRA and CDR2 YSYEKL. CDR3 in amino acids: CASSWRTGRETQYF. In nucleotides, the CDR3 is TGCGCCAGCAGCTGGCGGACAGGGAGGGAGACCCAGTACTTC.

The chain recombines TRBV28 with TRBJ1-3; TRBD1 might be the D (5 bases). Germline V gene lookup returns CDR1 MDHEN and CDR2 SYDVKM. V lost 8 bases and J 5 bases, leaving 16 bases between the germline ends. The CDR3 runs to 14 residues. In nucleotides, the CDR3 is TGTGCCAGCGGACGTGGGGCGCGGAGAAACACCATATATTTT. It translates to CASGRGARRNTIYF.

V is TRBV5-1 and J is TRBJ1-6, with D perhaps TRBD1 (6 bases). The germline V gene encodes CDR1 SGHRS and CDR2 YFSETQ. With 3 bases removed from V and 8 bases from J, the gap between germline ends came to 24 bases. The CDR3 spans 18 residues. CDR3 amino acids: CASSYTQSQGTMDSPLHF. As DNA, the CDR3 is TGCGCCAGCAGCTATACCCAGAGCCAGGGGACAATGGATTCACCCCTCCACTTT.

The J gene is TRBJ2-1, the V gene TRBV6-1; the D gene is possibly TRBD2 (6 bases). V was shortened by 5 bases and J by 6 bases, with 14 bases between the two germline ends. Germline V lookup: CDR1 MNHNS, CDR2 SASEGT. The length of the CDR3 is 14 residues. The CDR3, as DNA: TGTGCCAGCAGTTGGGGGGAAGGGATCAATGAGCAGTTCTTC. Protein product: CASSWGEGINEQFF.

The rearrangement uses TRBV5-1 and TRBJ2-1, with 8 nucleotides matching TRBD2. Germline V lookup: CDR1 SGHRS, CDR2 YFSETQ. The CDR3 runs to 15 residues. V dropped 0 bases and J dropped 6; count of bases not matched to a gene: 5. The CDR3 spells CASSLEASGRNEQFF. The CDR3 DNA reads as TGCGCCAGCAGCTTGGAGGCTAGCGGGCGCAATGAGCAGTTCTTC.

This chain links TRBV30 with TRBJ2-2; 9 bases map to TRBD2. The CDR3 is 19 residues long. V lost 0 bases to trimming and J lost 5 bases; unmatched junction nucleotides: 16. Looked up from germline, CDR1 is GTSNPN and CDR2 is SVGIG (reference sequence). CDR3 residues: CAWSVAPRSGSVLTGELFF. The CDR3 DNA reads as TGTGCCTGGAGTGTAGCCCCCCGTAGCGGGAGCGTCTTGACCGGGGAGCTGTTTTTT.

This sequence joins TRBV7-3 and TRBJ1-1; 8 bases map to TRBD1. The CDR3 is made up of 14 amino acids. With V trimmed by 5 bases and J by 1 base, 3 bases remained unmatched. Germline CDR1 is SGHTA and CDR2 is FQGTGA. The CDR3 sequence is CASSPGQANTEAFF. In nucleotides, the CDR3 is TGTGCCAGCAGCCCGGGACAGGCGAACACTGAAGCTTTCTTT.

With respect to this clone: The germline gene is not matched at one end of the junction; a read error may be the cause. V is TRBV4-3 and J is TRBJ2-1; 11 bases are a match to TRBD2. This CDR3 has 15 residues. From germline, CDR1 is LGHNA and CDR2 YSLEER. The CDR3 coding sequence is TGCGCCAGCAGCCTCGGACTAGCGGGCTACGATGAGCAGTTCTTC. Translated, it gives CASSLGLAGYDEQFF.

The chain joins TRBV14 to TRBJ2-1, with no clear D. The CDR3 contains 12 residues. Germline V lookup: CDR1 SGHDN, CDR2 FVKESK. The germline V and J ends were trimmed by 1 base and 10 bases, with 8 bases remaining between them. DNA of the CDR3: TGTGCCAGCAGCCAAGGTCTATGGGAGCAGTTCTTC. This gives the protein CASSQGLWEQFF.

This chain joins TRBV12-5 and TRBJ2-7, with D uncertain. V was pared by 1 base and J by 5 bases, with 6 bases between. Germline CDR1 is LGHNT and CDR2 is FRNRAP. This CDR3 comprises 12 residues. In DNA, the CDR3 is TGTGCTAGTGGTTTGGATATCCACGAGCAGTACTTC. This translates into CASGLDIHEQYF. Together with reference TRBV12-5 and TRBJ2-7, the CDR3 gives the full variable domain: DARVTQTPRHKVTEMGQEVTMRCQPILGHNTVFWYRQTMMQGLELLAYFRNRAPLDDSGMPKDRFSAEMPDATLATLKIQPSEPRDSAVYFCASGLDIHEQYFGPGTRLTVT.

This clone was picked up one time. J is TRBJ2-2 and V is TRBV27; tentative D call: TRBD1 (5 bases). Deletions cut 8 bases from V and 7 bases from J, with 17 bases between. Germline V lookup: CDR1 MNHEY, CDR2 SMNVEV (reference sequence). The CDR3 has 14 residues. Here the CDR3 DNA reads TGTGCCAGCGGAGAAGGGGCGCGTGGCGGGGAGCTGTTTTTT. It yields the protein CASGEGARGGELFF.

The chain has TRBV10-3 and TRBJ2-7, with 10 bases matching TRBD1. With V trimmed by 1 base and J by 5 bases, 11 bases remained unmatched. This CDR3 spans 17 amino acids. Germline V gene sequence: CDR1 ENHRY, CDR2 SYGVKD. The CDR3 bases are TGTGCCATCAGTGAGTTTCCAGACAGGGGGCGGCGTGACGAGCAGTACTTC. Protein product: CAISEFPDRGRRDEQYF.

This chain joins TRBV7-6 and TRBJ1-5; perhaps TRBD1 as D (6 bases). This CDR3 has 17 residues. The V and J ends lost 4 bases and 5 bases respectively, with 21 bases between them. Germline V gene sequence: CDR1 SGHVS, CDR2 FNYEAQ. CDR3 sequence: CASSSTLGARWDQPQHF. Here the CDR3 DNA reads TGTGCCAGCAGCTCAACCCTGGGGGCACGGTGGGATCAGCCCCAGCATTTT.